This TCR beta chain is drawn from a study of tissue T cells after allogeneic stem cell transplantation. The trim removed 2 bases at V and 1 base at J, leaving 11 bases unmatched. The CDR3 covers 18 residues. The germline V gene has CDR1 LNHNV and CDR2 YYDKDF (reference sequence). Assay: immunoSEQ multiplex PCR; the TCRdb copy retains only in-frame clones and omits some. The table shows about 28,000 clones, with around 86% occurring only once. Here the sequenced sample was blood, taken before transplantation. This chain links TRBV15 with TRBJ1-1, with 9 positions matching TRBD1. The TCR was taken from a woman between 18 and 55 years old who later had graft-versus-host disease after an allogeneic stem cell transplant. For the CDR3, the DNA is TGTGCCACCAGCAGACCACCTCAGATGACAGGGGGGAACACTGAAGCTTTCTTT. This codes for CATSRPPQMTGGNTEAFF. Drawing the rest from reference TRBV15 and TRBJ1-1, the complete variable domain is DAMVIQNPRYQVTQFGKPVTLSCSQTLNHNVMYWYQQKSSQAPKLLFHYYDKDFNNEADTPDNFQSRRPNTSFCFLDIRSPGLGDTAMYLCATSRPPQMTGGNTEAFFGQGTRLTVV.